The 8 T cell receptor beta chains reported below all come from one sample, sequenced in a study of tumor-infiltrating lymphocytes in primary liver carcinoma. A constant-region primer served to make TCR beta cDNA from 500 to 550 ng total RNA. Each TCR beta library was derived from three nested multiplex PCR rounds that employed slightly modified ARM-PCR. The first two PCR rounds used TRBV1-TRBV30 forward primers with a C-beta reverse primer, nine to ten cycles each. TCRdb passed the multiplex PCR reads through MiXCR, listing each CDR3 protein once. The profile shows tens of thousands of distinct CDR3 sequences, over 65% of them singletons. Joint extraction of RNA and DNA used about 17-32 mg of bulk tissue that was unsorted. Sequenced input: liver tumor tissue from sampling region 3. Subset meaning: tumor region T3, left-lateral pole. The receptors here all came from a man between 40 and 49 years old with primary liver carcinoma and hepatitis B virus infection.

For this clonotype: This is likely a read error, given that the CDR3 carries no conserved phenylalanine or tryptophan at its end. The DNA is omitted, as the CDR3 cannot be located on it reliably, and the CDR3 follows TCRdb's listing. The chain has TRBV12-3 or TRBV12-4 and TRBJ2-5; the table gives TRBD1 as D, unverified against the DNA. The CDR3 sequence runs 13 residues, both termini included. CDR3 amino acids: CASSWTGQETQCL.

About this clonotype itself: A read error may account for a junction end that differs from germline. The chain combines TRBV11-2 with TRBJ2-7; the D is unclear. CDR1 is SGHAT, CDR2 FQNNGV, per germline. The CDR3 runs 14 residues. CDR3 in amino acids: CASSLTGTAYEQYF. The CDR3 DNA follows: TGTGCCAGCAGCTTAACCGGCACTGCCTACGAACAGTACTTC.

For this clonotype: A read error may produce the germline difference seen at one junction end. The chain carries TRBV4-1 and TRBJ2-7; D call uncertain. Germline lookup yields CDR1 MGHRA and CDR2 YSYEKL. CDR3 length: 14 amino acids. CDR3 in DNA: TGCACCAGCAGCCAAGCATCAAACTCCTACGAGCAATACTTC. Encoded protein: CTSSQASNSYEQYF.

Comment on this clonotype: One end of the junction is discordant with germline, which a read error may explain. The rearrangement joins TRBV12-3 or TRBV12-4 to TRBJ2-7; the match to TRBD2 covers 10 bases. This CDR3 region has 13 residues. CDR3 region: CTSSQLAGYEHYF. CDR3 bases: TGTACCAGCAGCCAACTAGCGGGATACGAGCATTACTTC.

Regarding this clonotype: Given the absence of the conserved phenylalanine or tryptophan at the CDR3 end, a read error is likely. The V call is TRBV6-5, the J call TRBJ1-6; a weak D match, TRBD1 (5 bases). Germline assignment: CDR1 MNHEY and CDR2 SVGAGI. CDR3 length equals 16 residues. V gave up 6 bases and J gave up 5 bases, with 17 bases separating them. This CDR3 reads CASSRDGLDHNSPLHC. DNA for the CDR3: TGTGCCAGCAGCCGGGACGGGTTAGACCATAATTCACCCCTCCACTGT.

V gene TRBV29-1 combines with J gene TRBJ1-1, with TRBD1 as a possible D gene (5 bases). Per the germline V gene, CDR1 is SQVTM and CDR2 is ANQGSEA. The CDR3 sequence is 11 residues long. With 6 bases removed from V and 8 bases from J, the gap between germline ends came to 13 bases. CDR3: CSVAGGMEAFF. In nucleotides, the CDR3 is TGCAGCGTAGCGGGGGGAATGGAAGCTTTCTTT.

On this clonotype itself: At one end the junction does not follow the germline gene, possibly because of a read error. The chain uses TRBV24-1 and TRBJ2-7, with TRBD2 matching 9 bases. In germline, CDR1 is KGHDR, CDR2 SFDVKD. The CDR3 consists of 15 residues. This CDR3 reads CATLRSSGGSYEKYF. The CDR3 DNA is TGTGCCACCCTCCGGAGTAGCGGGGGCTCCTACGAGAAGTACTTC.

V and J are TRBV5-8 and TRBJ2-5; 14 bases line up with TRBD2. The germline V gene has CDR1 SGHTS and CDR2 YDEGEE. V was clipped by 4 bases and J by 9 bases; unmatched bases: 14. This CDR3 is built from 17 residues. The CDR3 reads CASSDGLAGGIVEAQYF. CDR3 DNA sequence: TGTGCCAGCAGCGATGGACTAGCGGGAGGTATTGTGGAGGCCCAGTACTTC.